This T cell receptor (beta chain) was captured by sequencing in a study of blood T cell repertoires in COVID-19. The overall study: Some COVID-19 samples were acute and others convalescent; all came from the United States, Italy and Spain. T cells, B-cell-depleted T cells, or PBMCs provided the cDNA or gDNA that served as material.

Per the authors' pipeline: Reference gene primer amplification yielded estimated nucleated cell counts. Assay used: immunoSEQ multiplex PCR; TCRdb lists only in-frame clones, some missing. That table furnishes V, J and clone size, whereas the DNA furnished D and trimming. The table includes more than 65,000 clones, about 90% detected once. Germline loops: CDR1 SGHVS, CDR2 FQNEAQ. There are 14 residues in the CDR3. Deletions cut 0 bases from V and 0 bases from J, with 6 bases between. This TCR was recovered from a human donor in a cohort sampled during active COVID-19. The chain combines TRBV7-8 with TRBJ2-7; D remains ambiguous. The material sequenced was peripheral blood. The CDR3 here is CASSLAATSYEQYF. The CDR3 nucleotides are TGTGCCAGCAGCTTAGCGGCCACCTCCTACGAGCAGTACTTC.